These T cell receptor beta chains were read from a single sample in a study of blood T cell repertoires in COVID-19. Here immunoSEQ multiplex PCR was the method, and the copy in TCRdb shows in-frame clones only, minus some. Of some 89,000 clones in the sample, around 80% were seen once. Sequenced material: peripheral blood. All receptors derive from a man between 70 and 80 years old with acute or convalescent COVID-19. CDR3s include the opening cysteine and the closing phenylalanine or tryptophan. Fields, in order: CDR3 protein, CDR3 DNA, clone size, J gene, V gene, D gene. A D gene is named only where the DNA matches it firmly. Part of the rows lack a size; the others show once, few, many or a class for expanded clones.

CDR3 protein: CASSRAGVNYNEQFF; CDR3 DNA: TGTGCCAGCAGCAGAGCGGGAGTTAACTACAATGAGCAGTTCTTC; clone size: few; J gene: TRBJ2-1; V gene: TRBV27; D gene: TRBD2
CDR3 protein: CAISDIETVEAFF; CDR3 DNA: TGTGCCATCAGTGATATTGAAACAGTTGAAGCTTTCTTT; clone size: -; J gene: TRBJ1-1; V gene: TRBV10-3; D gene: -
CDR3 protein: CASSRTGGNQPQHF; CDR3 DNA: TGTGCCAGCAGTCGGACAGGGGGCAATCAGCCCCAGCATTTT; clone size: once; J gene: TRBJ1-5; V gene: TRBV6-5; D gene: TRBD1
CDR3 protein: CASSLAGRGQIISGNTIYF; CDR3 DNA: TGTGCCAGCAGCCTCGCGGGTCGCGGACAGATAATCTCTGGAAACACCATATATTTT; clone size: -; J gene: TRBJ1-3; V gene: TRBV7-2; D gene: -
CDR3 protein: CASSFGASTQYF; CDR3 DNA: TGTGCCAGCAGTTTTGGGGCGTCTACGCAGTATTTT; clone size: -; J gene: TRBJ2-3; V gene: TRBV12-3/TRBV12-4; D gene: -
CDR3 protein: CASSPGTGSYGYTF; CDR3 DNA: TGTGCCAGCAGCCCCGGGACAGGGTCCTATGGCTACACCTTC; clone size: -; J gene: TRBJ1-2; V gene: TRBV28; D gene: TRBD1
CDR3 protein: CASSIGRARDGYTF; CDR3 DNA: TGTGCCAGTAGTATCGGCCGAGCGAGGGATGGCTACACCTTC; clone size: -; J gene: TRBJ1-2; V gene: TRBV19; D gene: -
CDR3 protein: CASSSGGRRETQYF; CDR3 DNA: TGTGCCAGCAGTTCAGGGGGCCGGAGAGAGACCCAGTACTTC; clone size: -; J gene: TRBJ2-5; V gene: TRBV6-6; D gene: TRBD1
CDR3 protein: CASSSRDRGFYEQYF; CDR3 DNA: TGTGCCAGCAGTTCCAGGGACAGGGGTTTCTACGAGCAGTACTTC; clone size: few; J gene: TRBJ2-7; V gene: TRBV28; D gene: TRBD1
CDR3 protein: CSASPSGGADTQYF; CDR3 DNA: TGCAGTGCTAGTCCTAGCGGGGGGGCAGATACGCAGTATTTT; clone size: -; J gene: TRBJ2-3; V gene: TRBV20-1; D gene: TRBD2
CDR3 protein: CASSLWTGTDTQYF; CDR3 DNA: TGTGCCAGCAGCCTCTGGACAGGCACAGATACGCAGTATTTT; clone size: few; J gene: TRBJ2-3; V gene: TRBV3-1/TRBV3-2; D gene: -
CDR3 protein: CASRGQGGINTEAFF; CDR3 DNA: TGTGCCAGCAGGGGACAGGGGGGGATTAACACTGAAGCTTTCTTT; clone size: -; J gene: TRBJ1-1; V gene: TRBV2; D gene: TRBD1
CDR3 protein: CASLTGGEAFF; CDR3 DNA: TGTGCCAGCCTGACCGGGGGTGAAGCTTTCTTT; clone size: -; J gene: TRBJ1-1; V gene: TRBV11-2; D gene: -
CDR3 protein: CASSYPTGGQETQYF; CDR3 DNA: TGTGCCAGCAGTTATCCGACAGGGGGCCAAGAGACCCAGTACTTC; clone size: -; J gene: TRBJ2-5; V gene: TRBV6-5; D gene: TRBD1
CDR3 protein: CASSERAPFF; CDR3 DNA: TGTGCCAGCAGTGAGAGGGCCCCGTTCTTC; clone size: -; J gene: TRBJ2-1; V gene: TRBV6-1; D gene: -
CDR3 protein: CASTYQRSYGYTF; CDR3 DNA: TGTGCCAGCACTTATCAGCGAAGCTATGGCTACACCTTC; clone size: -; J gene: TRBJ1-2; V gene: TRBV27; D gene: -
CDR3 protein: CASSSIGTGSEKLFF; CDR3 DNA: TGCGCCAGCAGCTCCATAGGGACAGGGAGTGAAAAACTGTTTTTT; clone size: -; J gene: TRBJ1-4; V gene: TRBV5-1; D gene: TRBD1
CDR3 protein: CASEGTWGATGQGSQETQYF; CDR3 DNA: TGTGCCAGCGAAGGGACTTGGGGGGCCACCGGACAGGGGTCGCAGGAGACCCAGTACTTC; clone size: -; J gene: TRBJ2-5; V gene: TRBV28; D gene: TRBD1
CDR3 protein: CASSEPRQGAGYTF; CDR3 DNA: TGTGCCAGCAGTGAACCCCGACAGGGGGCCGGCTACACCTTC; clone size: -; J gene: TRBJ1-2; V gene: TRBV6-1; D gene: TRBD1
CDR3 protein: CSVDRGQDIQYF; CDR3 DNA: TGCAGCGTTGACAGGGGCCAAGACATTCAGTACTTC; clone size: -; J gene: TRBJ2-4; V gene: TRBV29-1; D gene: -
CDR3 protein: CAISGGRGTTEAFF; CDR3 DNA: TGTGCCATCAGTGGGGGTAGGGGAACCACTGAAGCTTTCTTT; clone size: -; J gene: TRBJ1-1; V gene: TRBV10-3; D gene: -
CDR3 protein: CASRNTGEINTIYF; CDR3 DNA: TGTGCCAGCAGAAACACAGGGGAGATTAACACCATATATTTT; clone size: few; J gene: TRBJ1-3; V gene: TRBV2; D gene: TRBD1
CDR3 protein: CASSFRARGGDTQYF; CDR3 DNA: TGTGCCAGCAGCTTCAGGGCCAGGGGTGGAGATACGCAGTATTTT; clone size: once; J gene: TRBJ2-3; V gene: TRBV7-2; D gene: -
CDR3 protein: CASSPNTGLGSYNEQFF; CDR3 DNA: TGTGCCAGCAGCCCTAACACAGGGTTAGGTTCCTACAATGAGCAGTTCTTC; clone size: -; J gene: TRBJ2-1; V gene: TRBV5-4; D gene: -
CDR3 protein: CASSRQGAGGELFF; CDR3 DNA: TGTGCCAGCAGCAGACAGGGGGCAGGTGGGGAGCTGTTTTTT; clone size: -; J gene: TRBJ2-2; V gene: TRBV7-3; D gene: TRBD1
CDR3 protein: CASSLVAGEGETQYF; CDR3 DNA: TGTGCCAGCAGCTTAGTGGCAGGGGAAGGAGAGACCCAGTACTTC; clone size: -; J gene: TRBJ2-5; V gene: TRBV7-9; D gene: -
CDR3 protein: CASSLAGSGNTIYF; CDR3 DNA: TGTGCCAGCAGTTTAGCAGGGTCTGGAAACACCATATATTTT; clone size: few; J gene: TRBJ1-3; V gene: TRBV27; D gene: -
CDR3 protein: CASSLASFDRNYGYTF; CDR3 DNA: TGTGCCAGCAGCTTAGCTTCTTTTGACAGGAACTATGGCTACACCTTC; clone size: -; J gene: TRBJ1-2; V gene: TRBV7-9; D gene: -
CDR3 protein: CASSPMNTEAFF; CDR3 DNA: TGTGCCAGCAGCCCTATGAACACTGAAGCTTTCTTT; clone size: few; J gene: TRBJ1-1; V gene: TRBV7-9; D gene: -
CDR3 protein: CASSYGQRSFGPSPLHF; CDR3 DNA: TGTGCCAGCAGTTATGGCCAGCGGAGCTTCGGGCCATCACCCCTCCACTTT; clone size: -; J gene: TRBJ1-6; V gene: TRBV6-2/TRBV6-3; D gene: -
CDR3 protein: CASSPEGAKNIQYF; CDR3 DNA: TGTGCCAGCAGCCCGGAGGGAGCCAAAAACATTCAGTACTTC; clone size: -; J gene: TRBJ2-4; V gene: TRBV7-2; D gene: -
CDR3 protein: CASSKECGMDSPLHF; CDR3 DNA: TGTGCCAGCAGCAAAGAGTGCGGGATGGATTCACCCCTCCACTTT; clone size: -; J gene: TRBJ1-6; V gene: TRBV21-1; D gene: -
CDR3 protein: CASSLTVSSTDTQYF; CDR3 DNA: TGTGCCAGCAGCTTGACTGTCTCTAGCACAGATACGCAGTATTTT; clone size: -; J gene: TRBJ2-3; V gene: TRBV5-8; D gene: -
CDR3 protein: CASSVAIQATGELFF; CDR3 DNA: TGTGCCAGCAGCGTAGCTATCCAGGCCACCGGGGAGCTGTTTTTT; clone size: -; J gene: TRBJ2-2; V gene: TRBV9; D gene: -
CDR3 protein: CASSLSGGYTF; CDR3 DNA: TGTGCCAGCAGCCTGTCGGGGGGCTACACCTTC; clone size: few; J gene: TRBJ1-2; V gene: TRBV28; D gene: -
CDR3 protein: CASSLVDRLGGYTF; CDR3 DNA: TGTGCCAGCAGTTTAGTTGACAGGTTAGGTGGCTACACCTTC; clone size: -; J gene: TRBJ1-2; V gene: TRBV28; D gene: -
CDR3 protein: CASSTGQGYTGELFF; CDR3 DNA: TGTGCCAGTAGTACCGGACAGGGGTACACCGGGGAGCTGTTTTTT; clone size: -; J gene: TRBJ2-2; V gene: TRBV19; D gene: TRBD1
CDR3 protein: CASSPPAGGSYEQYF; CDR3 DNA: TGTGCCAGCAGCCCCCCAGCGGGAGGGTCCTACGAGCAGTACTTC; clone size: -; J gene: TRBJ2-7; V gene: TRBV13; D gene: TRBD2
CDR3 protein: CASSLGQGHMNTEAFF; CDR3 DNA: TGTGCCAGCAGTTTAGGGCAGGGTCACATGAACACTGAAGCTTTCTTT; clone size: -; J gene: TRBJ1-1; V gene: TRBV28; D gene: -
CDR3 protein: CASSQHRVGNQPQHF; CDR3 DNA: TGTGCCAGCAGCCAACACAGGGTGGGGAATCAGCCCCAGCATTTT; clone size: -; J gene: TRBJ1-5; V gene: TRBV16; D gene: -
CDR3 protein: CASGLDYRVFF; CDR3 DNA: TGTGCTAGTGGTTTGGACTATCGGGTGTTTTTT; clone size: -; J gene: TRBJ2-2; V gene: TRBV12-5; D gene: -
CDR3 protein: CATSDLTGNQPQHF; CDR3 DNA: TGTGCCACCAGTGATTTGACAGGGAATCAGCCCCAGCATTTT; clone size: -; J gene: TRBJ1-5; V gene: TRBV24-1; D gene: -
CDR3 protein: CASSVGTGVTNTEAFF; CDR3 DNA: TGTGCCAGCAGCGTCGGGACAGGGGTAACGAACACTGAAGCTTTCTTT; clone size: -; J gene: TRBJ1-1; V gene: TRBV9; D gene: TRBD1
CDR3 protein: CASSQAGTGGLFF; CDR3 DNA: TGTGCCAGCAGCCAGGCCGGGACAGGGGGCTTGTTCTTC; clone size: few; J gene: TRBJ2-1; V gene: TRBV14; D gene: TRBD1
CDR3 protein: CASSYGSGGSYNEQFF; CDR3 DNA: TGTGCCAGCAGTTATGGGTCAGGGGGCTCCTACAATGAGCAGTTCTTC; clone size: -; J gene: TRBJ2-1; V gene: TRBV6-5; D gene: TRBD1
CDR3 protein: CASSVLAGGGSGELFF; CDR3 DNA: TGTGCCAGCAGCGTATTGGCAGGGGGAGGATCCGGGGAGCTGTTTTTT; clone size: -; J gene: TRBJ2-2; V gene: TRBV9; D gene: -
CDR3 protein: CATTQGQGGYTF; CDR3 DNA: TGTGCCACCACCCAGGGACAGGGTGGCTACACCTTC; clone size: few; J gene: TRBJ1-2; V gene: TRBV6-5; D gene: TRBD1
CDR3 protein: CASSQEYGLAGGGFYEQYF; CDR3 DNA: TGTGCCAGCAGCCAGGAATACGGACTAGCGGGAGGCGGGTTCTACGAGCAGTACTTC; clone size: few; J gene: TRBJ2-7; V gene: TRBV4-2; D gene: TRBD2
CDR3 protein: CASSIARPGDEKLFF; CDR3 DNA: TGTGCCAGTAGTATAGCGAGACCAGGGGATGAAAAACTGTTTTTT; clone size: -; J gene: TRBJ1-4; V gene: TRBV19; D gene: -
CDR3 protein: CASSLVRAGANVLTF; CDR3 DNA: TGTGCCAGCAGCTTAGTGCGGGCTGGGGCCAACGTCCTGACTTTC; clone size: -; J gene: TRBJ2-6; V gene: TRBV7-9; D gene: -